The rows below give T cell receptor beta chains drawn from one sample of a study of control samples from healthy donors and cancer patients. Sequenced by immunoSEQ multiplex PCR; TCRdb stores in-frame clones only, minus some. The table has roughly 100,000 clones, around 89% seen once. The sample taken for sequencing was PBMCs. The receptors originated from a man in his 60s with lung cancer. The conserved cysteine and the conserved F or W are not part of the CDR3 here. The D gene is left open where the match is weak.

D	V	CDR3
-	TRBV7-2	ASSFSGRPETQY
-	TRBV7-7	ASSLAASGVGEQY
TRBD1	TRBV6-6	ASSRGTANEKLF
-	TRBV21-1	ASSARRNQRGNQPQH
-	TRBV24-1	ATSDSRGEETQY
TRBD1	TRBV7-3	ASSSSGTANTEAF
TRBD2	TRBV5-1	ASSLGTSGVREQF
TRBD1	TRBV18	ASSPPGQDFYGYT
TRBD2	TRBV9	ASRSRGEAYNEQF
TRBD1	TRBV5-1	ASSQGQGNEKLF
TRBD2	TRBV5-1	ASSWIAGGGEQF
TRBD2	TRBV7-2	ASSLNRGAYNEQF
-	TRBV6-5	ASSFVKNTEAF
-	TRBV15	ATGNPGAGEQF